This passage covers 13 T cell receptor beta chains from one sample sequenced in a study of radiotherapy plus CTLA-4 blockade in lung cancer. The data were produced by immunoSEQ multiplex PCR, yet TCRdb's version contains in-frame clones alone and is incomplete. This table holds about 38,000 clones, around 86% found once. The sequencing here drew on peripheral blood, taken from a patient treated with radiotherapy plus ipilimumab. The receptors here all came from a human donor with non-small cell lung cancer whose response to radiotherapy plus ipilimumab could not be evaluated.

V is TRBV6-6 and J is TRBJ2-7, with 7 positions matching TRBD1. Per the germline V gene, CDR1 is MNHNY and CDR2 is SVGAGI (reference sequence). The CDR3 contains 14 residues. V trimming: 6 bases; J trimming: 4 bases; junction bases outside the gene matches: 9. CDR3 in amino acids: CASSIQGVQYEQYF. The CDR3 bases are TGTGCCAGCAGCATTCAGGGGGTCCAATACGAGCAGTACTTC.

V gene TRBV5-1 combines with J gene TRBJ2-3, with D unresolved. Germline loops: CDR1 SGHRS, CDR2 YFSETQ. Trimming removed 1 base at V and 5 bases at J, with 5 bases between. The CDR3 has 12 residues. This chain's CDR3 is CASSLTGDTQYF. For the CDR3, the DNA is TGCGCCAGCAGCTTGACCGGAGATACGCAGTATTTT. Filled out from reference TRBV5-1 and TRBJ2-3, the complete variable domain reads KAGVTQTPRYLIKTRGQQVTLSCSPISGHRSVSWYQQTPGQGLQFLFEYFSETQRNKGNFPGRFSGRQFSNSRSEMNVSTLELGDSALYLCASSLTGDTQYFGPGTRLTVL.

Of note for this clone: The junction departs from the called germline gene at one end, perhaps through a read error. This chain connects TRBV12-5 to TRBJ1-2; 7 bases match TRBD1. The germline gives CDR1 LGHNT, CDR2 FRNRAP. The CDR3 has 14 amino acids. CDR3 protein: CASGLDHPATGLSF. CDR3 DNA sequence: TGTGCTAGTGGTTTGGACCACCCGGCGACAGGGCTTTCCTTC. The full variable domain, in which reference TRBV12-5 and TRBJ1-2 provide the parts outside the CDR3, is DARVTQTPRHKVTEMGQEVTMRCQPILGHNTVFWYRQTMMQGLELLAYFRNRAPLDDSGMPKDRFSAEMPDATLATLKIQPSEPRDSAVYFCASGLDHPATGLSFGSGTRLTVV.

The CDR3 loop is CASSIAGQGREQYF. CDR3 coding DNA: TGTGCCAGTAGTATAGCGGGACAGGGACGGGAGCAGTACTTC. The genes are TRBV19 and TRBJ2-7; 9 bases line up with TRBD1. Germline assignment: CDR1 LNHDA and CDR2 SQIVND (reference sequence). V lost 1 base and J lost 7; bases outside the gene matches: 5. The CDR3 covers 14 residues.

V and J are TRBV18 and TRBJ2-7; tentatively, D is TRBD2 (5 bases). V gave up 2 bases and J gave up 3 bases, with 17 bases separating them. The CDR3 loop spans 16 amino acids. In germline, CDR1 is KGHSH, CDR2 LQKENI. The CDR3 spells CASSPGGPHSNYEQYF. The CDR3 DNA reads as TGTGCCAGCTCACCAGGAGGACCGCATTCAAACTACGAGCAGTACTTC.

Only one count was recorded for this clone. J is TRBJ2-3 and V is TRBV7-8, with 11 bases that match TRBD2. CDR3 length: 15 amino acids. CDR1 is SGHVS and CDR2 is FQNEAQ in the germline V gene. J gave up 1 base and V 5 bases, and 2 bases lay outside the gene matches. Here the CDR3 DNA reads TGTGCCAGCAGCCGGGGACTAGCGGGCACAGATACGCAGTATTTT. It yields the protein CASSRGLAGTDTQYF.

The chain couples TRBV27 to TRBJ2-2; 7 positions match TRBD2. The CDR3 runs to 16 residues. The germline V gene has CDR1 MNHEY and CDR2 SMNVEV (reference sequence). Trimming removed 5 bases from V and 6 bases from J; junction bases left unmatched: 12. The CDR3 spells CASSGRAGVGSGELFF. For the CDR3, the DNA is TGTGCCAGCAGTGGCCGTGCGGGAGTAGGCTCCGGGGAGCTGTTTTTT.

The chain recombines TRBV5-1 with TRBJ2-3, with TRBD2 matching 8 bases. Trimming took 0 bases from V and 0 from J; bases not matched to a gene: 0. CDR1 and CDR2 from the germline V gene are SGHRS and YFSETQ. CDR3 length equals 15 residues. CDR3 sequence: CASSLERGSTDTQYF. The CDR3 DNA follows: TGCGCCAGCAGCTTGGAGCGGGGGAGCACAGATACGCAGTATTTT.

The chain recombines TRBV19 with TRBJ1-5; 7 bases agree with TRBD1. There are 14 residues in the CDR3. Germline loops: CDR1 LNHDA, CDR2 SQIVND (reference sequence). With V trimmed by 3 bases and J by 3 bases, 2 bases remained unmatched. CDR3 sequence: CASSMGQYNQPQHF. DNA of the CDR3: TGTGCCAGTAGTATGGGACAGTACAATCAGCCCCAGCATTTT.

The chain couples TRBV19 to TRBJ2-7; tentative D call: TRBD1 (5 bases). The CDR3 extends over 12 amino acids. Deletions cut 5 bases from V and 2 bases from J, with 7 bases between. Germline-derived CDR1 and CDR2 are LNHDA and SQIVND (reference sequence). The CDR3 nucleotides are TGTGCCAGTAGTTGGGGCCCCTACGAGCAGTACTTC. It codes for CASSWGPYEQYF.

The chain couples TRBV14 to TRBJ2-7, with TRBD1 as a possible D gene (5 bases). This CDR3 is 13 amino acids long. V was trimmed by 1 base and J by 4 bases, leaving 8 bases between them. Germline CDR1 SGHDN, CDR2 FVKESK. This CDR3 is CASSQVSGYEQYF. CDR3 nucleotide sequence: TGTGCCAGCAGCCAAGTTTCAGGGTACGAGCAGTACTTC.

The chain combines TRBV5-1 with TRBJ2-1; 8 bases are a match to TRBD2. The V segment lost 4 bases and the J segment 9 bases; nucleotides outside the gene matches: 6. The CDR3 consists of 13 residues. From germline, CDR1 is SGHRS and CDR2 YFSETQ. In nucleotides, the CDR3 is TGCGCCAGCAGCCCGGGGGGGGTGGCTGAGCAGTTCTTC. Translating gives CASSPGGVAEQFF.

The chain recombines TRBV7-9 with TRBJ1-4, with TRBD1 matching over 10 bases. The germline CDR1 and CDR2 sequences are SEHNR and FQNEAQ (reference sequence). The CDR3 length is 14 residues. V lost 3 bases and J lost 8; bases outside the gene matches: 3. CDR3 residues: CASSLTGGEEKLFF. Written as DNA, the CDR3 is TGTGCCAGCAGCTTGACAGGGGGCGAGGAAAAACTGTTTTTT.